Listed below are T cell receptor beta chains from one sample, sequenced in a study of a mutant IDH1 vaccine in newly diagnosed glioma. Their recognized antigens are unknown. Repertoires were generated with immunoSEQ multiplex PCR, while TCRdb's copy carries only in-frame clones and drops some. The sample includes 35,000 to 45,000 clones, 75% seen only once; the top ten take approximately 9.1%. The starting material was PBMCs, obtained from a glioma patient whose treatment included an IDH1 peptide vaccine. The receptor source for this set is a man aged 35-49 years with glioma. CDR3s include the opening cysteine and the closing phenylalanine or tryptophan. Each record gives: V gene, clone size, D gene, J gene, CDR3 DNA, CDR3 protein. D genes are given only for firm matches. Clone sizes are given selectively: once, few, many, or a class where the clone is expanded.

TRBV9	-	TRBD1	TRBJ1-3	TGTGCCAGCAGCGTTTGGACAGGGGCGAACTCTGGAAACACCATATATTTT	CASSVWTGANSGNTIYF
TRBV15	-	-	TRBJ1-1	TGTGCCACCAGCAGAGATAAGGCAGGGATATCTTTCTTT	CATSRDKAGISFF
TRBV7-9	-	TRBD2	TRBJ2-3	TGTGCCAGCAGCTTAGTCCCTTTACTAGCGGGAGTTGCAGATACGCAGTATTTT	CASSLVPLLAGVADTQYF
TRBV15	-	-	TRBJ2-2	TGTGCCACCAGCAGAGCCGCGAGTAACACCGGGGAGCTGTTTTTT	CATSRAASNTGELFF
TRBV15	-	-	TRBJ1-2	TGTGCCACCAGCAGAGATCAAACAGGGAAGGGGTACACCTTC	CATSRDQTGKGYTF
TRBV7-9	-	-	TRBJ1-1	TGTGCCAGCAGACAACAGGGAACTGAAGCTTTCTTT	CASRQQGTEAFF
TRBV2	-	-	TRBJ2-7	TGTGCCAGCAGTGGTTCGGGACATTACTACGAGCAGTACTTC	CASSGSGHYYEQYF
TRBV4-1	-	-	TRBJ2-2	TGCGCCAGCAGCCGCCCACCGGGACCCCTGAACACCGGGGAGCTGTTTTTT	CASSRPPGPLNTGELFF
TRBV29-1	few	-	TRBJ2-3	TGCAGCGTTGTAATTCCGGGGTTCACAGATACGCAGTATTTT	CSVVIPGFTDTQYF
TRBV6-5	-	TRBD2	TRBJ2-7	TGTGCCAGCAGTTCTCTAGCGGGCTACGAGCAGTACTTC	CASSSLAGYEQYF
TRBV19	-	-	TRBJ2-3	TGTGCCAGTCTTGACTCGACAGATACGCAGTATTTT	CASLDSTDTQYF
TRBV11-2	once	-	TRBJ1-5	TGTGCCAGCAGCTTAAATGGCCATAGCAATCAGCCCCAGCATTTT	CASSLNGHSNQPQHF
TRBV6-5	-	TRBD2	TRBJ2-7	TGTGCCAGCAGTTTGACTAGCAACTTCCACGAGCAGTACTTC	CASSLTSNFHEQYF
TRBV5-6	-	TRBD2	TRBJ2-7	TGTGCCAGCAGCTTTCGTTCCCCGTGGACTAGCGGGAGGGTAGGGGAGCAGTACTTC	CASSFRSPWTSGRVGEQYF
TRBV7-2	-	TRBD2	TRBJ2-1	TGTGCCAGCAGCTTCGCTAGCGGGAGAAGTGAGCAGTTCTTC	CASSFASGRSEQFF
TRBV28	-	TRBD2	TRBJ2-1	TGTGCCAGCAGTCCTCCCGGACTAGCGGGAGGTGATGAGCAGTTCTTC	CASSPPGLAGGDEQFF
TRBV6-5	-	TRBD1	TRBJ1-2	TGTGCCAGCGCTCTCCAACAGGGGAATGGCTACACCTTC	CASALQQGNGYTF
TRBV19	-	TRBD1	TRBJ1-1	TGTGCCAGTAGTATTGACAGGGGGCTACGCGGTGAAGCTTTCTTT	CASSIDRGLRGEAFF
TRBV28	-	TRBD2	TRBJ2-3	TGTGCCAGCAGTTTAGGAACCAGCGGGAGGGCAGATACGCAGTATTTT	CASSLGTSGRADTQYF
TRBV7-8	medium-sized	-	TRBJ2-1	TGTGCCAGCAGCTTTAGAGTCTTAGGGCGCTCCTACAATGAGCAGTTCTTC	CASSFRVLGRSYNEQFF
TRBV9	few	-	TRBJ1-2	TGTGCCAGCAGAGCAGGGTTAAGCGGCTACACCTTC	CASRAGLSGYTF
TRBV18	-	-	TRBJ2-7	TGTGCCAGCTCACCCTCCGGGACGGATTTCGACGAGCAGTACTTC	CASSPSGTDFDEQYF
TRBV5-6	-	-	TRBJ1-5	TGTGCCAGCAGCTTGTCTAGAGACTATCAGCCCCAGCATTTT	CASSLSRDYQPQHF
TRBV21-1	once	-	TRBJ2-1	TGTGCCAGCAGCCCACGGACTAGCGGGAGGACCTGCAATGAGCAGTTCTTC	CASSPRTSGRTCNEQFF
TRBV19	-	TRBD2	TRBJ2-6	TGTGCCAGTAGTATAGGCCTAGCGGGAGGGCTGGCTGGGGCCAACGTCCTGACTTTC	CASSIGLAGGLAGANVLTF
TRBV5-1	-	-	TRBJ2-3	TGCGCCAGCAGCTTGTCTGGCTGGCCCAGCACAGATACGCAGTATTTT	CASSLSGWPSTDTQYF
TRBV9	-	TRBD2	TRBJ2-3	TGTGCCAGCAGCGTAGCAGTCCTAGCGGGAGGCCAAGGAGATACGCAGTATTTT	CASSVAVLAGGQGDTQYF
TRBV5-1	-	TRBD1	TRBJ1-2	TGCGCCAGCAGCTTCGCTCCCGACAGGGGGGACGGCTACACCTTC	CASSFAPDRGDGYTF
TRBV11-3	-	-	TRBJ2-1	TGTGCCAGCAGCTTACCAGGGAGCTCCTACAATGAGCAGTTCTTC	CASSLPGSSYNEQFF
TRBV4-2	-	-	TRBJ2-7	TGTGCCAGCAGCCAAGAGCGGACGCACTCCTACGAGCAGTACTTC	CASSQERTHSYEQYF
TRBV7-9	-	-	TRBJ2-1	TGTGCCAGCAGCTTAGCGAGTTCCTACAATGAGCAGTTCTTC	CASSLASSYNEQFF
TRBV9	-	-	TRBJ1-4	TGTGCCAGCAGCGTAGCCGGCCAACCAAATGAAAAACTGTTTTTT	CASSVAGQPNEKLFF
TRBV5-1	-	TRBD1	TRBJ1-4	TGCGCCAGCAGCTTGGGGGACAGGGGGCTGGCAACTAATGAAAAACTGTTTTTT	CASSLGDRGLATNEKLFF
TRBV11-3	-	TRBD1	TRBJ2-2	TGTGCCAGCAGCTTAGGGGCACAGGGGGTAGCGGAGACCGGGGAGCTGTTTTTT	CASSLGAQGVAETGELFF
TRBV7-9	-	TRBD2	TRBJ2-3	TGTGCCAGCAGCCTAGGACTAGCGGGAGGTGCAGATACGCAGTATTTT	CASSLGLAGGADTQYF
TRBV6-6	-	-	TRBJ2-7	TGTGCCAGCAGTTGGGGGGCCCGGTCCTACGAGCAGTACTTC	CASSWGARSYEQYF
TRBV28	once	-	TRBJ1-5	TGTGCCAGCAGTTTATCATTTACTAGTGTGCCTCCTAGCAATCAGCCCCAGCATTTT	CASSLSFTSVPPSNQPQHF
TRBV30	-	-	TRBJ2-3	TGTGCCTGGAGTGTACGGTTTAGCCGCAGCACAGATACGCAGTATTTT	CAWSVRFSRSTDTQYF
TRBV7-2	-	TRBD1	TRBJ1-1	TGTGCCAGCAGCTTATCTCGTGAATGGACAGGGATCATGAACACTGAAGCTTTCTTT	CASSLSREWTGIMNTEAFF
TRBV10-1	-	-	TRBJ2-3	TGCGCCAGCAGTGAGTCGACTAGTTACACAGATACGCAGTATTTT	CASSESTSYTDTQYF
TRBV5-6	-	-	TRBJ1-1	TGTGCCAGCAGCTTCGCAGGGAGGTACACTGAAGCTTTCTTT	CASSFAGRYTEAFF
TRBV6-5	-	-	TRBJ1-2	TGTGCCAGCAGTTACTCGCCGACGGGACACTATGGCTACACCTTC	CASSYSPTGHYGYTF
TRBV6-5	few	-	TRBJ1-3	TGTGCCAGCACCACAGGGTCCTCTGGAAACACCATATATTTT	CASTTGSSGNTIYF
TRBV6-5	-	-	TRBJ2-6	TGTGCCAGCAGTTCCCCGGAGGGATCTGGGGCCAACGTCCTGACTTTC	CASSSPEGSGANVLTF